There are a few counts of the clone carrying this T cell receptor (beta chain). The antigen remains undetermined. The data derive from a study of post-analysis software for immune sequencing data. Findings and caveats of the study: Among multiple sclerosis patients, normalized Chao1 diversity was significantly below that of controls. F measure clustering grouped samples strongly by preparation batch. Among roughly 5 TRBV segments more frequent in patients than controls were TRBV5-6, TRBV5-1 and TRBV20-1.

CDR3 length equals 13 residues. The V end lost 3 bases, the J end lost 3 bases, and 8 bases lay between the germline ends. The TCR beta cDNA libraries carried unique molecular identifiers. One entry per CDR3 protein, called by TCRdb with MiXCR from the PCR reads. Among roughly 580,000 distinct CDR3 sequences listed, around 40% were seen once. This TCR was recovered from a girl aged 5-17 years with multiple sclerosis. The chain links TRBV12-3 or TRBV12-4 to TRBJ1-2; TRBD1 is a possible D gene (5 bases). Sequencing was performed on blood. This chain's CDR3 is CASSLTRDYGYTF. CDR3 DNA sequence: TGTGCCAGCAGTTTGACCAGGGACTATGGCTACACCTTC.